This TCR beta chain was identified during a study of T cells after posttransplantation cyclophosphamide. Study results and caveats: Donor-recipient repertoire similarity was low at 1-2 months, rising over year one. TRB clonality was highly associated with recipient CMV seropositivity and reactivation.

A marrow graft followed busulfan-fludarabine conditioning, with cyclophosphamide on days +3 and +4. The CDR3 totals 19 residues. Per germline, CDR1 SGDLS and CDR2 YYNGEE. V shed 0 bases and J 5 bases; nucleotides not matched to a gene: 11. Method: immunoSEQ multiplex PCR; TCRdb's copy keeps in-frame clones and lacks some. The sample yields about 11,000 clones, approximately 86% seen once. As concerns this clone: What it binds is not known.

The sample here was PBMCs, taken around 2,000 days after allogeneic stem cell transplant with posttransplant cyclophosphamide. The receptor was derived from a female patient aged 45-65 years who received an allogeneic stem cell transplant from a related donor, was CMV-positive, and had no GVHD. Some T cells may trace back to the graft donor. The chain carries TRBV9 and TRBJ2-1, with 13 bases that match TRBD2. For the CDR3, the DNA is TGTGCCAGCAGCGTAGAGATTCCGGGACTAGCGGGACGGGACAATGAGCAGTTCTTC. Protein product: CASSVEIPGLAGRDNEQFF.